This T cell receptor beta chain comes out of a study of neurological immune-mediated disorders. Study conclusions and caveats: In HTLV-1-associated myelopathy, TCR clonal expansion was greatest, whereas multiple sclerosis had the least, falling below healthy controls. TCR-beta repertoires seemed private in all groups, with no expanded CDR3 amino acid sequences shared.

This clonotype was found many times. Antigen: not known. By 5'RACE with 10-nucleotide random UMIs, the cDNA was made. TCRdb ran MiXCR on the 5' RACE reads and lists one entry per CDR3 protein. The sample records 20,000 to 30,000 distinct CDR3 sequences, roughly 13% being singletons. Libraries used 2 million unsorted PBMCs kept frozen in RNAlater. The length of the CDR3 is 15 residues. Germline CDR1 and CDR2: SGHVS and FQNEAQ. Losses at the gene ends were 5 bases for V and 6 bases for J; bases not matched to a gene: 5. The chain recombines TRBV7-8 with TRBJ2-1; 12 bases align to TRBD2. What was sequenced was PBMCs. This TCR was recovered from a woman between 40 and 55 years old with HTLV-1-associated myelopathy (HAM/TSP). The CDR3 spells CASSESTSGGNEQFF. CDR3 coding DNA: TGTGCCAGCAGCGAATCGACTAGCGGGGGCAATGAGCAGTTCTTC.